Detailed here is one TCR beta chain. Antigen specificity is unknown. This PCR relied on a set of 60 Vbeta primers and 13 Jbeta primers. The data were produced by immunoSEQ multiplex PCR, yet TCRdb's version contains in-frame clones alone and is incomplete. The profile shows about 190,000 clones, approximately 84% of them singletons. This specimen belongs to a study of cytomegalovirus exposure and HLA in healthy donors. Broader study findings: Several of the most significant clusters appeared linked to common viral pathogens, based on a later analysis.

With 1 base clipped from V and 5 bases from J, the junction kept 13 bases outside the gene matches. The germline gives CDR1 LNHNV, CDR2 YYDKDF (reference sequence). The CDR3 has 18 amino acids. The chain recombines TRBV15 with TRBJ2-7, with 11 bases lining up with TRBD1. This receptor was identified in a woman in her fifties or sixties in good health and CMV-seropositive. Sequencing was done on a sample of PBMCs. CDR3 in amino acids: CATSRGYSGTGGGNEQYF. CDR3 sequence (DNA): TGTGCCACCAGCAGAGGTTACAGCGGGACAGGGGGTGGGAACGAGCAGTACTTC. The full variable domain, in which reference TRBV15 and TRBJ2-7 provide the parts outside the CDR3, is DAMVIQNPRYQVTQFGKPVTLSCSQTLNHNVMYWYQQKSSQAPKLLFHYYDKDFNNEADTPDNFQSRRPNTSFCFLDIRSPGLGDTAMYLCATSRGYSGTGGGNEQYFGPGTRLTVT.